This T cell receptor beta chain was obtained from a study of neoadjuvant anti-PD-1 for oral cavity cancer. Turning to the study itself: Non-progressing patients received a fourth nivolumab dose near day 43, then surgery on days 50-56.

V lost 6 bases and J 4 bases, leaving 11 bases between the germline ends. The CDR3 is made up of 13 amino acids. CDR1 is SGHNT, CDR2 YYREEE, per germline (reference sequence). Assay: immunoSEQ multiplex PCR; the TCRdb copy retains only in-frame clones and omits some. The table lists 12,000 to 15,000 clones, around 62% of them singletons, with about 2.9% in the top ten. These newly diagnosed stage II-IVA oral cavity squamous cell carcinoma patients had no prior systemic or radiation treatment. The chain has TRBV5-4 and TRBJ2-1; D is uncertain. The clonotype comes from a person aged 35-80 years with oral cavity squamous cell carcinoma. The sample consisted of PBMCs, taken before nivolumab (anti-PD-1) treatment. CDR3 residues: CASTSDLYNEQFF. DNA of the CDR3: TGTGCCAGCACCTCGGACCTATACAATGAGCAGTTCTTC. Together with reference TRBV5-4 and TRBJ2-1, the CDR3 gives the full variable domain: ETGVTQSPTHLIKTRGQQVTLRCSSQSGHNTVSWYQQALGQGPQFIFQYYREEENGRGNFPPRFSGLQFPNYSSELNVNALELDDSALYLCASTSDLYNEQFFGPGTRLTVL.